A single sample is the source of the 30 T cell receptor beta chains below, sequenced in a study of cytomegalovirus exposure and HLA in healthy donors. Both 60 Vbeta primers and 13 Jbeta primers went into the PCR. TCRdb's table, derived via immunoSEQ multiplex PCR, lists solely in-frame clones and lacks some. The data hold 55,000 to 70,000 clones, with just under 75% observed a single time. Input material: PBMCs. The receptors were sampled from a woman under 40 in good health and CMV-seronegative.

The chain links TRBV7-9 to TRBJ2-1, with TRBD2 as a possible D gene (6 bases). CDR3 length: 16 residues. V dropped 5 bases and J dropped 11 bases, with 25 bases sitting between them. Germline CDR1 SEHNR, CDR2 FQNEAQ (reference sequence). Here the CDR3 reads CASSQSGTGTTMKQFF. In nucleotides, the CDR3 is TGTGCCAGCAGCCAGTCCGGGACTGGAACTACAATGAAGCAGTTCTTC.

V and J are TRBV19 and TRBJ2-2; no clear D. Looked up from germline, CDR1 is LNHDA and CDR2 is SQIVND (reference sequence). The CDR3 runs to 12 residues. V gave up 5 bases and J gave up 7 bases, with 8 bases separating them. The CDR3 region has the DNA TGTGCCAGTAGTCAGTTAAGCGGGGAGCTGTTTTTT. Amino acids: CASSQLSGELFF.

This clone was seen a few times. This sequence joins TRBV5-3 and TRBJ2-1, with a tentative D call TRBD1 (6 bases). TRBV5-3 falls under the ORF class, with uncertain function. V lost 5 bases and J 9 bases, leaving 18 bases between the germline ends. CDR3 length: 14 amino acids. The CDR3 bases are TGTGCCAGAAGGGGGCGAGAGGGGGATGGTGAGCAGTTCTTC. This gives the protein CARRGREGDGEQFF.

This clone appeared a few times. The CDR3 loop reads CATSRDPSGQAWGETQYF. In DNA form, the CDR3 reads TGTGCCACCAGCAGAGATCCAAGCGGACAGGCCTGGGGGGAGACCCAGTACTTC. The chain uses TRBV15 and TRBJ2-5, with 7 bases fitting TRBD1. V dropped 0 bases and J dropped 5; count of bases not matched to a gene: 15. Germline CDR1 reads LNHNV; CDR2 reads YYDKDF (reference sequence). The CDR3 has 18 amino acids.

This clone was detected a few times. This sequence joins TRBV30 and TRBJ1-1, with a possible D match to TRBD1 (6 bases). V lost 1 base and J 1 base, leaving 7 bases between the germline ends. Germline CDR1 GTSNPN, CDR2 SVGIG (reference sequence). This CDR3 has 13 residues. CDR3: CAWSETGNTEAFF. The CDR3 bases are TGTGCCTGGAGTGAGACAGGGAACACTGAAGCTTTCTTT.

The chain uses TRBV19 and TRBJ2-4; D might be TRBD2 (5 bases). Trimming stripped 3 bases from V and 2 bases from J, with 11 bases between. The CDR3 length is 15 residues. Germline-derived CDR1 and CDR2 are LNHDA and SQIVND (reference sequence). DNA for the CDR3: TGTGCCAGTAGTATTCTAGAGGGATCCAAAAACATTCAGTACTTC. This translates into CASSILEGSKNIQYF.

The genes are TRBV18 and TRBJ2-7; possibly TRBD2 for D (5 bases). V was cut by 2 bases and J by 3 bases, with 11 bases left in between. The CDR3 totals 14 residues. Looked up from germline, CDR1 is KGHSH and CDR2 is LQKENI. The CDR3 reads CASSPSERIYEQYF. CDR3 DNA sequence: TGTGCCAGCTCACCAAGTGAGCGGATCTACGAGCAGTACTTC. Variable domain in full (rest from reference TRBV18 and TRBJ2-7): NAGVMQNPRHLVRRRGQEARLRCSPMKGHSHVYWYRQLPEEGLKFMVYLQKENIIDESGMPKERFSAEFPKEGPSILRIQQVVRGDSAAYFCASSPSERIYEQYFGPGTRLTVT.

As regards this clone: At one of its ends the junction is not consistent with the germline gene, which may arise from a read error. The chain uses TRBV11-2 and TRBJ2-3; D remains unclear. Per the germline V gene, CDR1 is SGHAT and CDR2 is FQNNGV. The CDR3 contains 15 residues. CDR3 sequence reads: CASSLDTTGTDTQYF. DNA of the CDR3: TGTGCCAGCAGCCTAGATACCACGGGCACAGATACGCAGTATTTT.

The rearrangement links TRBV7-2 to TRBJ2-7, with TRBD1 matching over 8 bases. The CDR3 length is 15 residues. After removal of 5 bases from V and 5 bases from J, the junction contained 11 bases not matched to a gene. Germline CDR1 is SGHTA and CDR2 is FQGNSA. The CDR3 DNA follows: TGTGCCAGCAGCCCAGAGGGGGACAGGCCCCACGAGCAGTACGTC. It is translated as CASSPEGDRPHEQYV.

The genes are TRBV6-5 and TRBJ2-5; TRBD1 matches 7 bases. The CDR3 has 13 amino acids. CDR1 MNHEY and CDR2 SVGAGI come from the germline V gene. Losses at the gene ends were 2 bases for V and 4 bases for J; bases not matched to a gene: 1. This CDR3 reads CASSYRQGETQYF. The CDR3 DNA reads as TGTGCCAGCAGTTACAGACAGGGAGAGACCCAGTACTTC.

The chain is built from TRBV27 and TRBJ1-2, with D possibly being TRBD1 (5 bases). V was pared by 6 bases and J by 4 bases, with 15 bases between. The CDR3 runs 14 residues. CDR1 MNHEY and CDR2 SMNVEV come from the germline V gene (reference sequence). The CDR3 spells CASSSLGGVYGYTF. The CDR3 nucleotides read TGTGCCAGCAGCAGCCTGGGGGGGGTCTATGGCTACACCTTC.

The gene calls are TRBV18 and TRBJ1-1; 8 nucleotides match TRBD1. Germline lookup yields CDR1 KGHSH and CDR2 LQKENI. With 7 bases clipped from V and 1 base from J, the junction kept 11 bases outside the gene matches. This CDR3 has 16 amino acids. CDR3 coding DNA: TGTGCCAGCTTGCCGACAGGGGTCAGGGGGAACACTGAAGCTTTCTTT. The encoded protein is CASLPTGVRGNTEAFF.

In this sample, this clone turned up a few times. The rearrangement links TRBV10-3 to TRBJ2-1; 8 bases are shared with TRBD2. Germline V gene sequence: CDR1 ENHRY, CDR2 SYGVKD. The CDR3 has 15 residues. J was trimmed by 6 bases and V by 4 bases; bases with no gene match: 8. CDR3 bases: TGTGCCATCAGTGGCCAGACTAGCGCCCTCAATGAGCAGTTCTTC. Translating it yields CAISGQTSALNEQFF.

This chain uses TRBV18 with TRBJ1-1; 7 bases map to TRBD1. After removal of 4 bases from V and 0 bases from J, the junction contained 5 bases not matched to a gene. CDR1 and CDR2 (germline): KGHSH, LQKENI. The CDR3 is made up of 15 amino acids. This CDR3 is CASSRQGGLNTEAFF. CDR3 DNA: TGTGCCAGCTCACGACAGGGCGGTCTGAACACTGAAGCTTTCTTT.

This chain links TRBV19 with TRBJ1-2, with 8 bases matching TRBD1. Germline V lookup: CDR1 LNHDA, CDR2 SQIVND (reference sequence). This CDR3 is 16 amino acids long. The V and J ends lost 6 bases and 2 bases, in that order; junction bases with no gene match: 11. The CDR3 nucleotides read TGTGCCAGTAGCCTCCCAGGGGGCCCAACCAACTATGGCTACACCTTC. Amino acids: CASSLPGGPTNYGYTF.

V is TRBV7-2 and J is TRBJ2-5, with 7 positions matching TRBD1. The CDR3 is 13 residues long. V was pared by 5 bases and J by 4 bases, with 4 bases of the junction left unmatched. Looked up from germline, CDR1 is SGHTA and CDR2 is FQGNSA. CDR3 amino acids: CASSHDRAETQYF. The CDR3 DNA reads TGTGCCAGCAGCCACGACAGGGCAGAGACCCAGTACTTC. The full variable domain, its missing parts supplied by reference TRBV7-2 and TRBJ2-5, is GAGVSQSPSNKVTEKGKDVELRCDPISGHTALYWYRQSLGQGLEFLIYFQGNSAPDKSGLPSDRFSAERTGGSVSTLTIQRTQQEDSAVYLCASSHDRAETQYFGPGTRLLVL.

This chain joins TRBV28 and TRBJ2-5; 8 positions match TRBD2. The V and J ends lost 0 bases and 1 base, in that order; junction bases with no gene match: 4. The CDR3 extends over 16 amino acids. Looked up from germline, CDR1 is MDHEN and CDR2 is SYDVKM. CDR3 sequence reads: CASSLWSGRGQETQYF. The CDR3 coding sequence is TGTGCCAGCAGTTTATGGTCCGGGAGGGGCCAAGAGACCCAGTACTTC. Full variable domain (outside the CDR3, taken from reference TRBV28 and TRBJ2-5): DVKVTQSSRYLVKRTGEKVFLECVQDMDHENMFWYRQDPGLGLRLIYFSYDVKMKEKGDIPEGYSVSREKKERFSLILESASTNQTSMYLCASSLWSGRGQETQYFGPGTRLLVL.

Judged by abundance, this clone is medium-sized (0.01 to 0.1%). The chain carries TRBV4-3 and TRBJ1-1; D possibly corresponds to TRBD1 (5 bases). V was clipped by 4 bases and J by 8 bases, with 20 bases between them. The CDR3 is 15 amino acids. Germline CDR1 and CDR2: LGHNA and YSLEER. CDR3 region: CASSPYHGGSFEAFF. CDR3 sequence (DNA): TGCGCCAGCAGCCCTTACCACGGGGGGAGTTTCGAAGCTTTCTTT.

This clone was detected a few times. This CDR3 is CASSIVPGKNIQYF. The CDR3 coding sequence is TGTGCCAGTAGTATAGTCCCAGGCAAAAACATTCAGTACTTC. The chain carries TRBV19 and TRBJ2-4; D unclear. The germline V gene encodes CDR1 LNHDA and CDR2 SQIVND (reference sequence). The CDR3 covers 14 residues. Trimming cost V 1 base and J 3 bases, with 7 bases left between them.

The V and J genes are TRBV6-1 and TRBJ1-1; D is possibly TRBD1 (6 bases). The V gene lost 3 bases and the J gene lost 0 bases, with 8 bases spanning the gap. This CDR3 is built from 14 residues. CDR1 is MNHNS, CDR2 SASEGT, per germline. The CDR3 region has the DNA TGTGCCAGCAGTGATTGGACAGTGAACACTGAAGCTTTCTTT. It encodes CASSDWTVNTEAFF.

The rearrangement joins TRBV5-8 to TRBJ2-7; 10 positions match TRBD1. The CDR3 length is 13 residues. The trim removed 4 bases at V and 6 bases at J, leaving 4 bases unmatched. The germline V gene encodes CDR1 SGHTS and CDR2 YDEGEE. The CDR3 DNA is TGTGCCAGCAGCCGGGACAGGGGTGGCGAGCAGTACGTC. Its protein is CASSRDRGGEQYV.

This chain uses TRBV7-9 with TRBJ1-5, with D possibly matching TRBD1 (6 bases). Germline values: CDR1 SEHNR, CDR2 FQNEAQ (reference sequence). V lost 1 base and J lost 2, with 15 bases in between. There are 17 residues in the CDR3. CDR3 nucleotide sequence: TGTGCCAGCAGCTTAGGGACAGAGGGAATAGGCAATCAGCCCCAGCATTTT. Its protein is CASSLGTEGIGNQPQHF.

This chain connects TRBV9 to TRBJ2-5; 13 bases match TRBD2. V lost 3 bases and J lost 4; bases outside the gene matches: 0. The germline V gene has CDR1 SGDLS and CDR2 YYNGEE. The CDR3 runs to 14 residues. The CDR3 DNA is TGTGCCAGCAGCGGGACTAGCGGGAGAGAGACCCAGTACTTC. The encoded protein is CASSGTSGRETQYF.

This clone is a singleton in its sample. DNA for the CDR3: TGTGCCAGCAGTTTTACACAGGGGGCATATCAGCCCCAGCATTTT. Protein product: CASSFTQGAYQPQHF. V and J are TRBV28 and TRBJ1-5, with TRBD1 matching over 9 bases. From germline, CDR1 is MDHEN and CDR2 SYDVKM. CDR3 length: 15 residues. V shed 3 bases and J 5 bases; nucleotides not matched to a gene: 5.

The chain couples TRBV27 to TRBJ2-5; 7 nucleotides line up with TRBD1. The tail of the sequence fits TRBJ2-7 better, so the J call may be wrong. This CDR3 comprises 15 residues. CDR1 and CDR2 from the germline V gene are MNHEY and SMNVEV (reference sequence). The CDR3 nucleotides are TGTGCCAGCAGTACAGATCGGGACAGACACTACGAGCAGTACTTC. Its translation is CASSTDRDRHYEQYF.

The V and J genes are TRBV29-1 and TRBJ1-1; 8 bases fit TRBD1. V shed 6 bases and J 6 bases; nucleotides not matched to a gene: 6. CDR1 and CDR2 (germline): SQVTM, ANQGSEA. This CDR3 contains 12 residues. The CDR3 sequence: CSVTGTGAEAFF. In DNA, the CDR3 is TGCAGCGTAACCGGGACAGGAGCTGAAGCTTTCTTT.

The chain links TRBV7-9 to TRBJ2-7; D might be TRBD2 (5 bases). CDR1 and CDR2 (germline): SEHNR, FQNEAQ (reference sequence). The V gene lost 1 base and the J gene lost 0 bases, with 16 bases spanning the gap. The CDR3 has 17 residues. In DNA form, the CDR3 reads TGTGCCAGCAGCTTAGACCTACTAGGGATTAGCTCCTACGAGCAGTACTTC. This gives the protein CASSLDLLGISSYEQYF.

The chain combines TRBV5-6 with TRBJ1-2; perhaps TRBD1 as D (6 bases). The germline CDR1 and CDR2 sequences are SGHDT and YYEEEE. V was clipped by 1 base and J by 4 bases, with 8 bases between them. CDR3 length: 13 residues. CDR3 in DNA: TGTGCCAGCAGCTTGACAGGGCTCTATGGCTACACCTTC. Translation gives CASSLTGLYGYTF.

This clone occurred a few times. V is TRBV7-7 and J is TRBJ1-4; D gene ambiguous. Germline V lookup: CDR1 SSHAT, CDR2 FNYEAQ (reference sequence). This CDR3 contains 14 residues. V was pared by 1 base and J by 7 bases, with 10 bases between. CDR3 residues: CASSLGGDGEKLFF. The CDR3 DNA sequence: TGTGCCAGCAGCTTAGGAGGAGACGGTGAAAAACTGTTTTTT. Variable domain in full (rest from reference TRBV7-7 and TRBJ1-4): GAGVSQSPRYKVTKRGQDVTLRCDPISSHATLYWYQQALGQGPEFLTYFNYEAQPDKSGLPSDRFSAERPEGSISTLTIQRTEQRDSAMYRCASSLGGDGEKLFFGSGTQLSVL.

The chain joins TRBV18 to TRBJ2-7; 8 bases map to TRBD1. The CDR3 runs to 15 residues. J lost 5 bases, V lost 0 bases, and 6 bases had no gene match. Germline V CDR1 and CDR2: KGHSH, LQKENI. The CDR3 loop reads CASSPPPGGNDEQYF. The CDR3 coding sequence is TGTGCCAGCTCACCACCACCAGGGGGCAACGACGAGCAGTACTTC.